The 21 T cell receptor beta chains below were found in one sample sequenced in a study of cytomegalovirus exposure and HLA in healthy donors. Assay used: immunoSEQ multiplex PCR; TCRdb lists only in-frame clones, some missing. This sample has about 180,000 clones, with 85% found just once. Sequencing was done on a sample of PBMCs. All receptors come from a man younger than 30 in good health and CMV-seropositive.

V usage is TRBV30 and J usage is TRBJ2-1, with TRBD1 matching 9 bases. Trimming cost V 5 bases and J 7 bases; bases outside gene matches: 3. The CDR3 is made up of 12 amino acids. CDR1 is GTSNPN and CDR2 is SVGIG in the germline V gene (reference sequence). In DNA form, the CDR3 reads TGTGCCTGGGGGGGACAGGGAAATGAGCAGTTCTTC. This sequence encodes CAWGGQGNEQFF.

CDR3: CASSVGGEGAANYGYTF. In DNA form, the CDR3 reads TGTGCCAGCAGCGTAGGAGGGGAGGGAGCAGCTAACTATGGCTACACCTTC. J is TRBJ1-2 and V is TRBV9; perhaps TRBD1 as D (5 bases). Trimming stripped 0 bases from V and 0 bases from J, with 15 bases between. Germline assignment: CDR1 SGDLS and CDR2 YYNGEE. The CDR3 extends over 17 amino acids.

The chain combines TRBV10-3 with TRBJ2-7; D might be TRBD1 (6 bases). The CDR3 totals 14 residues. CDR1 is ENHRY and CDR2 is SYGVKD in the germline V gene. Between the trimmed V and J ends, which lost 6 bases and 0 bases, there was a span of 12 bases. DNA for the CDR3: TGTGCCATCAGGGACAGCCAACTCTCCTACGAGCAGTACTTC. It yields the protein CAIRDSQLSYEQYF.

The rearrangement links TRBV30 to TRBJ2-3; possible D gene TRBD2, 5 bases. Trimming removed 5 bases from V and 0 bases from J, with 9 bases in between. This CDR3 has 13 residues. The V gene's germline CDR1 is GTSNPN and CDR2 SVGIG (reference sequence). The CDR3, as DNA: TGTGCCTGGGAGCGGATAAGCACAGATACGCAGTATTTT. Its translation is CAWERISTDTQYF.

As DNA, the CDR3 is TGTGCCAGCGGGGGGGGGATCCTTATCCATGAGCAGTTCTTC. Protein product: CASGGGILIHEQFF. The chain recombines TRBV2 with TRBJ2-1, with 7 bases aligning to TRBD2. The CDR3 runs to 14 residues. V lost 8 bases and J lost 8; bases outside the gene matches: 12. Germline V gives CDR1 SNHLY, CDR2 FYNNEI.

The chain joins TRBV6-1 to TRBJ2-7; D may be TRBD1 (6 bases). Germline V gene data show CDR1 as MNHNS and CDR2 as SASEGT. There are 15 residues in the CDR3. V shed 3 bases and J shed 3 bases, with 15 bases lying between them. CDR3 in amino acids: CASSETSGTNYEQYF. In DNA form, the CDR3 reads TGTGCCAGCAGTGAGACCTCCGGGACAAACTACGAGCAGTACTTC.

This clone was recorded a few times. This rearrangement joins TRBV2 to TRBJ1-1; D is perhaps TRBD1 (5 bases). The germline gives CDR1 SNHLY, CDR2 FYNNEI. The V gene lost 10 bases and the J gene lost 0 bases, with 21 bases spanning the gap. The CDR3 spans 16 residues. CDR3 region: CATTLQGIGMNTEAFF. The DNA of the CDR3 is TGTGCCACCACACTCCAGGGTATAGGGATGAACACTGAAGCTTTCTTT.

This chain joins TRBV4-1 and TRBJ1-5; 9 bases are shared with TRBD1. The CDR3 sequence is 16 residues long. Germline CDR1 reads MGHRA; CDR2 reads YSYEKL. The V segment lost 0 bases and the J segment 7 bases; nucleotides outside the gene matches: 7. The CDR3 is CASSQEATGGRQPQHF. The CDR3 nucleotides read TGCGCCAGCAGCCAAGAGGCCACAGGGGGCAGGCAGCCCCAGCATTTT.

The CDR3 here is CASSLRTGPMNTGELFF. The DNA of the CDR3 is TGCGCCAGCAGCTTGCGGACTGGCCCGATGAACACCGGGGAGCTGTTTTTT. This chain connects TRBV5-1 to TRBJ2-2; possible D gene TRBD2, 5 bases. The CDR3 runs to 17 residues. V lost 1 base and J lost 1, with 14 bases in between. Germline CDR1 reads SGHRS; CDR2 reads YFSETQ.

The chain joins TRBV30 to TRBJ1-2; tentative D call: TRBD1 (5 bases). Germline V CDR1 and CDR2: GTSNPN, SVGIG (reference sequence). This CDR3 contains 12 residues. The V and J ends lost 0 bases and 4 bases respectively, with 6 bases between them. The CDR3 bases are TGTGCCTGGAGTGTACAGGTCTATGGCTACACCTTC. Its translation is CAWSVQVYGYTF.

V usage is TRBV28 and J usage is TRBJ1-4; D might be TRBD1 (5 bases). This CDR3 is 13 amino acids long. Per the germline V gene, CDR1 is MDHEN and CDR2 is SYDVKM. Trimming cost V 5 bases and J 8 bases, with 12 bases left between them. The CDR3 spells CASSRGRIEKLFF. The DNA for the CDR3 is TGTGCCAGCAGTCGGGGGAGAATAGAAAAACTGTTTTTT. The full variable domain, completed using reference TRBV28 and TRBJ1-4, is DVKVTQSSRYLVKRTGEKVFLECVQDMDHENMFWYRQDPGLGLRLIYFSYDVKMKEKGDIPEGYSVSREKKERFSLILESASTNQTSMYLCASSRGRIEKLFFGSGTQLSVL.

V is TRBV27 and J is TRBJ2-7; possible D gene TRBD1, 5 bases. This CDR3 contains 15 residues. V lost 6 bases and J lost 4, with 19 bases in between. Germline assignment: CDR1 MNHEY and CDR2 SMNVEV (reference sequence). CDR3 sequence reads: CASRQPGRALYEQYF. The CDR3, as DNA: TGTGCCAGCAGGCAACCCGGCAGGGCGCTGTACGAGCAGTACTTC.

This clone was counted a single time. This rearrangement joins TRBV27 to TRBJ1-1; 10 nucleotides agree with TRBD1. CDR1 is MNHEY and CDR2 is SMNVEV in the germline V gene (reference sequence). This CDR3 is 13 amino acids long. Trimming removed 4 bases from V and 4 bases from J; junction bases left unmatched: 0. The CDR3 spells CASSWTGGTEAFF. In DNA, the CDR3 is TGTGCCAGCAGTTGGACAGGGGGCACTGAAGCTTTCTTT.

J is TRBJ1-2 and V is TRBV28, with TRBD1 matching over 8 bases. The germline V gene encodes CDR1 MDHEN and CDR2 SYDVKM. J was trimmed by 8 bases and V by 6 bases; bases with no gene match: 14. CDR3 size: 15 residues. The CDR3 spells CASSYARQGPRGYTF. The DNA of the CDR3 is TGTGCCAGCAGCTACGCACGACAGGGGCCTAGGGGCTACACCTTC.

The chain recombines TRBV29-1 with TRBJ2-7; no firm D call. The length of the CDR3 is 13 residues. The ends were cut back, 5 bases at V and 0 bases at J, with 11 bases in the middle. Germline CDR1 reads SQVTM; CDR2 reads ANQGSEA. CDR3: CSVSRGSSYEQYF. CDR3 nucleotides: TGCAGCGTTAGTCGCGGCAGCTCCTACGAGCAGTACTTC.

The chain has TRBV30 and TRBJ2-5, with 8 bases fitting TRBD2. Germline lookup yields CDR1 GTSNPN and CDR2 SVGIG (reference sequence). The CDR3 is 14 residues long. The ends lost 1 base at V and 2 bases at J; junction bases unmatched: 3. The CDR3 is CAWSGGGGQETQYF. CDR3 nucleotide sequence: TGTGCCTGGAGTGGGGGCGGGGGGCAAGAGACCCAGTACTTC.

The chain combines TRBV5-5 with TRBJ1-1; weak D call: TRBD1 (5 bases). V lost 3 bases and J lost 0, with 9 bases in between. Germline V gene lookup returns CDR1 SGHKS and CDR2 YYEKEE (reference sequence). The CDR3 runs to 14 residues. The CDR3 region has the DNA TGTGCCAGCAGCTCACAGGAATTGAACACTGAAGCTTTCTTT. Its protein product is CASSSQELNTEAFF.

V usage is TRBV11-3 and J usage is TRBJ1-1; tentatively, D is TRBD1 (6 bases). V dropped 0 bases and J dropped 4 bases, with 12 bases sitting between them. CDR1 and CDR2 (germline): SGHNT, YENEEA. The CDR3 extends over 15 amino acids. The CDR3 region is CASSLDRGGLTEAFF. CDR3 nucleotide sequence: TGTGCCAGCAGCTTAGATCGGGGGGGGCTCACTGAAGCTTTCTTT.

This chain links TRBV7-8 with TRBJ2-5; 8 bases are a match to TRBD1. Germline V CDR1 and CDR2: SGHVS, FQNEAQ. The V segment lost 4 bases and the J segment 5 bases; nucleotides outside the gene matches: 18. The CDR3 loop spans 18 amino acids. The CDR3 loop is CASSSNEGYRGRSETQYF. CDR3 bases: TGTGCCAGCAGCTCCAACGAGGGATACAGGGGGAGGAGTGAGACCCAGTACTTC.

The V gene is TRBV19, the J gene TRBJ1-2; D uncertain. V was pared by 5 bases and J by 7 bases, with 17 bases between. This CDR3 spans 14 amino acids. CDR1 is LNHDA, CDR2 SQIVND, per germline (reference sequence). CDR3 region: CASSGGLLRGGYTF. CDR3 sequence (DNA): TGTGCCAGTAGTGGAGGCTTATTAAGAGGTGGCTACACCTTC.

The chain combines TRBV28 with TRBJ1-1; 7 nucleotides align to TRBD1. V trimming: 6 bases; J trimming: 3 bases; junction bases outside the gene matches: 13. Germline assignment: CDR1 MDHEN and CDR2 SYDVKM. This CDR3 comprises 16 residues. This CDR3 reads CASSFLRGQRDTEAFF. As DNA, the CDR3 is TGTGCCAGCAGCTTCTTAAGGGGGCAAAGGGACACTGAAGCTTTCTTT.